A single sample is the source of the 23 T cell receptor beta chains below, sequenced in a study of somatic mutations in cytotoxic T cells in rheumatoid arthritis. Assay: immunoSEQ multiplex PCR; the TCRdb copy retains only in-frame clones and omits some. Among 25,000 to 30,000 clones listed, more than 75% were seen once. Sample: CD8+ T cells sorted from blood. These receptors were collected from an adult with rheumatoid arthritis.

CDR3 loop: CASSQRPGTFDEQFF. The DNA of the CDR3 is TGCGCCAGCAGCCAACGCCCCGGGACATTCGATGAGCAGTTCTTC. This rearrangement joins TRBV4-1 to TRBJ2-1; tentative D call: TRBD1 (6 bases). CDR3 length equals 15 residues. V was cut by 2 bases and J by 8 bases, with 16 bases left in between. Per the germline V gene, CDR1 is MGHRA and CDR2 is YSYEKL.

This clone appeared a few times. The chain couples TRBV5-4 to TRBJ2-1; D gene unclear. Deletions cut 4 bases from V and 0 bases from J, with 11 bases between. Germline V gene sequence: CDR1 SGHNT, CDR2 YYREEE (reference sequence). The CDR3 sequence is 15 residues long. The CDR3 loop reads CASSTDSSSYNEQFF. CDR3 bases: TGTGCCAGCAGCACAGACTCGAGCTCCTACAATGAGCAGTTCTTC.

V usage is TRBV10-3 and J usage is TRBJ2-7; D gene uncertain. The CDR3 loop spans 13 amino acids. V was trimmed by 10 bases and J by 0 bases, leaving 13 bases between them. CDR1 is ENHRY and CDR2 is SYGVKD in the germline V gene. The CDR3 DNA reads TGTGCCACCGGACCTGAAAGCTCCTACGAGCAGTACTTC. Its translation is CATGPESSYEQYF.

The chain carries TRBV7-6 and TRBJ2-1; D is perhaps TRBD2 (5 bases). Per germline, CDR1 SGHVS and CDR2 FNYEAQ. Trimming took 3 bases from V and 4 from J, leaving 10 bases between them. The CDR3 is 14 residues long. The CDR3 DNA reads as TGTGCCAGCAGCTTCGGGGTCCAATACAATGAGCAGTTCTTC. Amino acids: CASSFGVQYNEQFF.

The chain joins TRBV6-6 to TRBJ2-5, with TRBD1 matching over 8 bases. The J segment lost 5 bases and the V segment lost 5 bases, leaving 4 bases of the junction unmatched. Germline CDR1 is MNHNY and CDR2 is SVGAGI (reference sequence). This CDR3 has 13 residues. The DNA for the CDR3 is TGTGCCAGCAGTGGGACAGGCGGGGAGACCCAGTACTTC. It translates to CASSGTGGETQYF.

V and J are TRBV5-1 and TRBJ2-3; 9 nucleotides match TRBD2. V trimming: 0 bases; J trimming: 2 bases; junction bases outside the gene matches: 4. The CDR3 totals 16 residues. Germline V gene lookup returns CDR1 SGHRS and CDR2 YFSETQ. The CDR3: CASSLDSGRYTDTQYF. CDR3 in DNA: TGCGCCAGCAGCTTGGATAGCGGGAGATACACAGATACGCAGTATTTT.

The V and J genes are TRBV7-9 and TRBJ1-2; TRBD1 matches 11 bases. J was trimmed by 7 bases and V by 2 bases; bases with no gene match: 9. Germline-derived CDR1 and CDR2 are SEHNR and FQNEAQ (reference sequence). The CDR3 is 16 amino acids. DNA for the CDR3: TGTGCCAGCAGCTTAAGCCGGGGACAGGGGGATCTTGGCTACACCTTC. It specifies CASSLSRGQGDLGYTF.

The chain links TRBV10-2 to TRBJ2-7; possibly TRBD2 for D (5 bases). Germline loops: CDR1 WSHSY, CDR2 SAAADI. Trimming took 8 bases from V and 2 from J, leaving 13 bases between them. The CDR3 covers 13 residues. CDR3 loop: CASRGSDAYEQYF. The CDR3 DNA sequence: TGCGCCAGCCGTGGTAGCGATGCCTACGAGCAGTACTTC.

The chain employs TRBV7-9 and TRBJ1-2; 7 bases line up with TRBD1. CDR3 length: 15 residues. The germline V gene has CDR1 SEHNR and CDR2 FQNEAQ (reference sequence). The ends lost 6 bases at V and 2 bases at J; junction bases unmatched: 9. In DNA form, the CDR3 reads TGTGCCAGCAGTCAGATCGGGACAGCGAACTATGGCTACACCTTC. Amino acid sequence: CASSQIGTANYGYTF.

The chain recombines TRBV6-1 with TRBJ1-6, with TRBD1 matching 9 bases. V shed 6 bases and J 7 bases; nucleotides not matched to a gene: 7. The CDR3 contains 15 residues. Germline V lookup: CDR1 MNHNS, CDR2 SASEGT. CDR3 sequence (DNA): TGTGCCAGCAGCGTTACAGGGGGCACGAATTCACCCCTCCACTTT. It codes for CASSVTGGTNSPLHF.

J is TRBJ1-5 and V is TRBV6-1, with a possible D match to TRBD1 (5 bases). The CDR3 totals 14 residues. CDR1 MNHNS and CDR2 SASEGT come from the germline V gene. V gave up 5 bases and J gave up 4 bases, with 12 bases separating them. CDR3 nucleotide sequence: TGTGCCAGCAGTTCCTCGCAGGGAAATCAGCCCCAGCATTTT. It is translated as CASSSSQGNQPQHF.

The CDR3 DNA sequence: TGTGCCTGGAGTGTACCAGGGGGGCGCGCCTATGGCTACACCTTC. Protein product: CAWSVPGGRAYGYTF. The chain links TRBV30 to TRBJ1-2, with 7 bases identical to TRBD1. J was trimmed by 4 bases and V by 0 bases; bases with no gene match: 8. Looked up from germline, CDR1 is GTSNPN and CDR2 is SVGIG (reference sequence). The CDR3 length is 15 residues.

This clone was seen a handful of times. V is TRBV14 and J is TRBJ1-3, with 7 bases that match TRBD1. V dropped 1 base and J dropped 2; count of bases not matched to a gene: 2. The CDR3 totals 15 residues. Germline CDR1 reads SGHDN; CDR2 reads FVKESK. The CDR3 spells CASSQGQGAGNTIYF. The CDR3 bases are TGTGCCAGCAGCCAAGGTCAGGGGGCTGGAAACACCATATATTTT.

The chain employs TRBV5-1 and TRBJ2-7; a possible D gene is TRBD2 (5 bases). The germline gives CDR1 SGHRS, CDR2 YFSETQ. Trimming removed 1 base at V and 3 bases at J, with 8 bases between. The CDR3 runs to 13 residues. CDR3 sequence reads: CASSLSGNYEQYF. The CDR3 DNA reads TGCGCCAGCAGCTTGTCGGGGAACTACGAGCAGTACTTC.

V and J are TRBV5-6 and TRBJ1-6, with 8 bases identical to TRBD1. In germline, CDR1 is SGHDT, CDR2 YYEEEE. V lost 4 bases, J lost 10 bases, and 7 bases stayed unmatched. The CDR3 is made up of 14 amino acids. Here the CDR3 DNA reads TGTGCCAGCAGCACGGACAGGGAAGGATCACCCCTCCACTTT. Translation gives CASSTDREGSPLHF.

This clone is a singleton in its sample. V gene TRBV19 combines with J gene TRBJ1-1, with D possibly being TRBD1 (6 bases). Between the trimmed V and J ends, which lost 1 base and 3 bases, there was a span of 9 bases. The CDR3 runs 14 residues. CDR1 and CDR2 (germline): LNHDA, SQIVND (reference sequence). Written as DNA, the CDR3 is TGTGCCAGTAGTATAGGACAGGTATACACTGAAGCTTTCTTT. It yields the protein CASSIGQVYTEAFF.

The gene calls are TRBV10-3 and TRBJ1-3, with D possibly TRBD1 on 5 matching bases. CDR3 length: 14 residues. CDR1 is ENHRY and CDR2 is SYGVKD in the germline V gene. The germline V and J ends were trimmed by 4 bases and 2 bases, with 9 bases remaining between them. The CDR3 DNA reads TGTGCCATCAGTGTTCGGGACCCTGGAAACACCATATATTTT. Translation gives CAISVRDPGNTIYF.

The CDR3 spells CASSPERGWYNEQFF. For the CDR3, the DNA is TGTGCCAGCAGCCCGGAGAGGGGGTGGTACAATGAGCAGTTCTTC. The genes are TRBV5-5 and TRBJ2-1; the D gene is possibly TRBD1 (6 bases). CDR1 SGHKS and CDR2 YYEKEE come from the germline V gene (reference sequence). There are 15 residues in the CDR3. The ends were cut back, 4 bases at V and 4 bases at J, with 15 bases in the middle.

This clone has a handful of counts. The chain carries TRBV5-1 and TRBJ1-2; 8 nucleotides align to TRBD1. The CDR3 spans 13 residues. CDR1 is SGHRS, CDR2 YFSETQ, per germline. Trimming removed 5 bases from V and 4 bases from J; junction bases left unmatched: 4. The CDR3 region has the DNA TGCGCCAGCAGATCGACAGGGGTCTATGGCTACACCTTC. Its translation is CASRSTGVYGYTF. Drawing the rest from reference TRBV5-1 and TRBJ1-2, the complete variable domain is KAGVTQTPRYLIKTRGQQVTLSCSPISGHRSVSWYQQTPGQGLQFLFEYFSETQRNKGNFPGRFSGRQFSNSRSEMNVSTLELGDSALYLCASRSTGVYGYTFGSGTRLTVV.

The chain links TRBV5-6 to TRBJ1-1, with D possibly being TRBD1 (5 bases). This CDR3 has 14 residues. In germline, CDR1 is SGHDT, CDR2 YYEEEE. V was cut by 4 bases and J by 2 bases, with 12 bases left in between. CDR3 DNA: TGTGCCAGCAGCCCGACAGAACAAAACACTGAAGCTTTCTTT. As protein: CASSPTEQNTEAFF.

The J gene is TRBJ2-1, the V gene TRBV18; TRBD1 aligns across 7 bases. V shed 1 base, J shed 5 bases, and the junction held 11 bases outside the gene matches. From germline, CDR1 is KGHSH and CDR2 LQKENI. The CDR3 loop spans 17 amino acids. The CDR3 loop is CASSPRMAGGGHNEQFF. CDR3 in DNA: TGTGCCAGCTCACCACGAATGGCAGGGGGTGGGCACAATGAGCAGTTCTTC.

This clone occurred once. The chain carries TRBV6-5 and TRBJ1-1, with D uncertain. The CDR3 is made up of 15 amino acids. The V end was cut by 0 bases, the J end by 6 bases, with 14 bases between. Germline V gives CDR1 MNHEY, CDR2 SVGAGI. The DNA for the CDR3 is TGTGCCAGCAGTTACTCCTGGAGTGGTCTCCCTGAAGCTTTCTTT. Residues: CASSYSWSGLPEAFF.

The chain uses TRBV10-3 and TRBJ1-1; 7 nucleotides line up with TRBD1. In germline, CDR1 is ENHRY, CDR2 SYGVKD. The CDR3 runs 14 residues. The ends lost 2 bases at V and 3 bases at J; junction bases unmatched: 3. CDR3 loop: CAISEPGTDTEAFF. The DNA for the CDR3 is TGTGCCATCAGTGAGCCGGGGACAGACACTGAAGCTTTCTTT.